These 5 T cell receptor beta chains came from one sample sequenced in a study of blood T cells in healthy people across ages. With a J-beta primer mix and a sample-barcoded 5' primer, a second PCR ran about 6 to 11 cycles. In TCRdb, the 5' RACE reads were re-called with MiXCR into one record per CDR3 protein. The sample holds some 560,000 distinct CDR3 sequences; 27% are singletons and the top ten take approximately 4%. This sample also appeared in a second study, on T cells of mothers and their children.

The specimen sequenced was blood. All receptors come from a boy between 2 and 15 years old in good health.

This clonotype was observed a handful of times. The chain uses TRBV10-3 and TRBJ2-5; D possibly corresponds to TRBD2 (6 bases). Trimming pared 3 bases from V and 3 bases from J, leaving 11 bases between. This CDR3 has 14 amino acids. Germline CDR1 reads ENHRY; CDR2 reads SYGVKD. CDR3 in amino acids: CAISDRLAEETQYF. The DNA for the CDR3 is TGTGCCATCAGTGACCGCTTAGCGGAAGAGACCCAGTACTTC.

This clonotype appeared once. A much larger clone lies a single base off, so this may be a read error. CDR3 amino acids: CASSFGTSGETQYF. As DNA, the CDR3 is TGTGCCAGCAGCTTCGGGACTAGCGGAGAGACCCAGTACTTC. V and J are TRBV7-3 and TRBJ2-5; 11 bases are a match to TRBD2. J gave up 4 bases and V 3 bases, and 1 base lay outside the gene matches. Germline assignment: CDR1 SGHTA and CDR2 FQGTGA. The CDR3 loop spans 14 amino acids.

This clonotype was counted between two and nine times. The rearrangement joins TRBV29-1 to TRBJ2-3; unclear D gene. Per germline, CDR1 SQVTM and CDR2 ANQGSEA. With 6 bases removed from V and 5 bases from J, the gap between germline ends came to 6 bases. This CDR3 is 10 amino acids long. The DNA of the CDR3 is TGCAGCGTGTTAGAAGATACGCAGTATTTT. This translates into CSVLEDTQYF.

For the CDR3, the DNA is TGCGCCAGCAGCTTGGATGTGGGGGCGAGCACAGATACGCAGTATTTT. This translates into CASSLDVGASTDTQYF. The chain has TRBV5-1 and TRBJ2-3; D perhaps matches TRBD1 (6 bases). The V end was cut by 0 bases, the J end by 0 bases, with 11 bases between. This CDR3 contains 16 residues. The germline V gene has CDR1 SGHRS and CDR2 YFSETQ.

The rearrangement joins TRBV28 to TRBJ2-3; no reliable D call. The CDR3 runs 14 residues. CDR1 is MDHEN, CDR2 SYDVKM, per germline. Trimming shortened V by 3 bases and J by 4 bases, and 11 bases separated the two germline ends. CDR3 in DNA: TGTGCCAGCAGTTTCCCCTTTCGGGCAGATACGCAGTATTTT. Its protein is CASSFPFRADTQYF. Full variable domain (remainder filled in from reference TRBV28 and TRBJ2-3): DVKVTQSSRYLVKRTGEKVFLECVQDMDHENMFWYRQDPGLGLRLIYFSYDVKMKEKGDIPEGYSVSREKKERFSLILESASTNQTSMYLCASSFPFRADTQYFGPGTRLTVL.